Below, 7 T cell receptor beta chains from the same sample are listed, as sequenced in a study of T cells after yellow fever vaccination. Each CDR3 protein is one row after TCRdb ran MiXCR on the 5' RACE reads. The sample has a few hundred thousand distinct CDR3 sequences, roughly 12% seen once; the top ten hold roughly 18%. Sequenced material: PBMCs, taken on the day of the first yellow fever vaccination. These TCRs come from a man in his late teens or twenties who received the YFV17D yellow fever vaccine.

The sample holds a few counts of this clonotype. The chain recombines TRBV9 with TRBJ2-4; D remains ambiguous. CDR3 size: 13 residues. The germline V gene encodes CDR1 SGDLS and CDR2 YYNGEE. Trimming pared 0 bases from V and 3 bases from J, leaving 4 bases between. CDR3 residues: CASSVVGKNIQYF. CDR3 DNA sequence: TGTGCCAGCAGCGTAGTTGGCAAAAACATTCAGTACTTC.

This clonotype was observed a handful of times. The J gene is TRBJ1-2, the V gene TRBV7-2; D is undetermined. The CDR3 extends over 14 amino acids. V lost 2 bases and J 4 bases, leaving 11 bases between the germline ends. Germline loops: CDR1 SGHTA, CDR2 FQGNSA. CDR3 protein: CASSLLSTIYGYTF. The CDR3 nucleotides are TGTGCCAGCAGCTTATTGTCGACGATCTATGGCTACACCTTC.

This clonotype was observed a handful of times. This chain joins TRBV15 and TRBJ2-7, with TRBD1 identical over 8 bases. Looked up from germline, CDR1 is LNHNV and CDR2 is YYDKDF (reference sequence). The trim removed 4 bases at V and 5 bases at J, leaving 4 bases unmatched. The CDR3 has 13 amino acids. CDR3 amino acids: CATSNPTGDEQYF. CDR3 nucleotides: TGTGCCACCAGCAACCCGACAGGGGACGAGCAGTACTTC. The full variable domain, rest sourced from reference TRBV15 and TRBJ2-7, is DAMVIQNPRYQVTQFGKPVTLSCSQTLNHNVMYWYQQKSSQAPKLLFHYYDKDFNNEADTPDNFQSRRPNTSFCFLDIRSPGLGDTAMYLCATSNPTGDEQYFGPGTRLTVT.

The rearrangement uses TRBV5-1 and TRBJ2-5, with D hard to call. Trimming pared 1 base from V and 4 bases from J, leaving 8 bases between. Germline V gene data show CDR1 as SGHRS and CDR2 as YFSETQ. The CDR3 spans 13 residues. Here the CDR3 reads CASSLRERETQYF. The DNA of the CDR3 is TGCGCCAGCAGCTTGAGAGAAAGAGAGACCCAGTACTTC.

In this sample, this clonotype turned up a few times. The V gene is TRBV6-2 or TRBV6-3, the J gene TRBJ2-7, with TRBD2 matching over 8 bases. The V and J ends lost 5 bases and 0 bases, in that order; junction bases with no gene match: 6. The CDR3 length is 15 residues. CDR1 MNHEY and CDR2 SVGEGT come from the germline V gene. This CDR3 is CASSPTGLASYEQYV. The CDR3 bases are TGTGCCAGCAGTCCAACTGGACTAGCCTCCTACGAGCAGTACGTC.

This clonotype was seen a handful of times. DNA for the CDR3: TGTGCCAGCAGCCAAGTTCCAGGAAGTTATGGCTACACCTTC. Encoded protein: CASSQVPGSYGYTF. The V gene is TRBV4-2, the J gene TRBJ1-2; the D is unclear. V lost 1 base to trimming and J lost 5 bases, with 11 bases between them. The CDR3 sequence is 14 residues long. The V gene's germline CDR1 is LGHNA and CDR2 YNFKEQ.

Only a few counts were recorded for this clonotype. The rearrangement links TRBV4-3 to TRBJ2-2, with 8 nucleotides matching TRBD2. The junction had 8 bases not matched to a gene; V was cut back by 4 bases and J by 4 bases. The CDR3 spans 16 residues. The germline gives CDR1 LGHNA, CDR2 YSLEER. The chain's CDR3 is CASSPPGGHFTGELFF. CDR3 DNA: TGCGCCAGCAGCCCGCCGGGGGGGCATTTCACCGGGGAGCTGTTTTTT.